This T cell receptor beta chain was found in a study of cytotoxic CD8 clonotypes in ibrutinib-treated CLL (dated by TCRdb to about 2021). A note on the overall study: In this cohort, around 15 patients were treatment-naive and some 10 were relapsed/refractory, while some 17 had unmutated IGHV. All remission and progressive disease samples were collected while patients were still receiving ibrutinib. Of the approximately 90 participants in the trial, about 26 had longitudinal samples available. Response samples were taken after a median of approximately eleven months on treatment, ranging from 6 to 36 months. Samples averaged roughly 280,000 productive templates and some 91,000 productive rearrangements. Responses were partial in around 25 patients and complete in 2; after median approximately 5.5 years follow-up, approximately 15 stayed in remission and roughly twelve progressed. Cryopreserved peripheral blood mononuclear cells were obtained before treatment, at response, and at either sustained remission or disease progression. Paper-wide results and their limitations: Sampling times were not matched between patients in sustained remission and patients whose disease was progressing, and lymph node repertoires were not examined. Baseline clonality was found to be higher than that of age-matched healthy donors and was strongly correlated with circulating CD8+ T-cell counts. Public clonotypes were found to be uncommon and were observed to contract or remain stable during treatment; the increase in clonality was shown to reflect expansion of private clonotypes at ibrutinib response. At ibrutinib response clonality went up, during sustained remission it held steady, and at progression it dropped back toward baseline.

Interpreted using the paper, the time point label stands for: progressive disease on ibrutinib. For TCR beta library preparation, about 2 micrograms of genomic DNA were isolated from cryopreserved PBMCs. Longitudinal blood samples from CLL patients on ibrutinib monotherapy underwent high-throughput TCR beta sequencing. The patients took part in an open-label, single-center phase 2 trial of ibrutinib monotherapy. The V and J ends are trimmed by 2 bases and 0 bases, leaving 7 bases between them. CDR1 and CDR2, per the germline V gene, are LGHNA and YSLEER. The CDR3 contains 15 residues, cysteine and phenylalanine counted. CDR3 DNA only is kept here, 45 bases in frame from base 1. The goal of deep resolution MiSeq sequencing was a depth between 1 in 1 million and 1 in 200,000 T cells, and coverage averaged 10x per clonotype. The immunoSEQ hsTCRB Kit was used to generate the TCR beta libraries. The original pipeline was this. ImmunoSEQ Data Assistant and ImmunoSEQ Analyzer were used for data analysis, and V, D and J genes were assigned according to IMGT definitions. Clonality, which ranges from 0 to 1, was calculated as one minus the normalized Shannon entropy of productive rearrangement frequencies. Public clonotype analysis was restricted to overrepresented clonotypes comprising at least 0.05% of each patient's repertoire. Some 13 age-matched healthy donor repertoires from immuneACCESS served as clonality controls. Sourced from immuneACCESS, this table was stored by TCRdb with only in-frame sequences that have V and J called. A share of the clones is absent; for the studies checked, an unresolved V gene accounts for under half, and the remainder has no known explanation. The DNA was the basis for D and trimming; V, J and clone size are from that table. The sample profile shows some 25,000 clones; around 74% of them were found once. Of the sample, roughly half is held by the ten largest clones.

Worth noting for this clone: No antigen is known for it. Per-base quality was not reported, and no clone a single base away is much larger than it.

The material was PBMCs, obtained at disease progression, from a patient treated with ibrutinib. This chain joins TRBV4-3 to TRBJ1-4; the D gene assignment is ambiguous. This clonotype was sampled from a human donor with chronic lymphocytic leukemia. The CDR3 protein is CASSQMGATNEKLFF. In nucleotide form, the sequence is TGCGCCAGCAGCCAAATGGGAGCAACTAATGAAAAACTGTTTTTT.